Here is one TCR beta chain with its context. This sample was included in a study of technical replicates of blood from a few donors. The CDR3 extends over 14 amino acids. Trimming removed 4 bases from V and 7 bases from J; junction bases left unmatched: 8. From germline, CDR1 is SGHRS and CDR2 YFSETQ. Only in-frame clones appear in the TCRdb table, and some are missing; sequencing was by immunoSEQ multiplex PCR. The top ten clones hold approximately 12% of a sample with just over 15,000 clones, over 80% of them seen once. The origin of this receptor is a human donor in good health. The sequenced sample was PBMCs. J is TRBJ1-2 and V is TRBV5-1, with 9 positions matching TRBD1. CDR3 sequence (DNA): TGCGCCAGCAGCCCCATGAGGACAGGGGCTGGCTACACCTTC. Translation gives CASSPMRTGAGYTF.